Following are 25 T cell receptor beta chains from one sample sequenced in a study of cytomegalovirus exposure and HLA in healthy donors. A multiplex PCR was run with 60 Vbeta primers and 13 Jbeta primers. The method was immunoSEQ multiplex PCR; TCRdb's version includes in-frame clones alone and lacks a portion of them. The sample lists about 130,000 clones; 77% were seen once. Sequenced: PBMCs. The receptors were sampled from a woman aged 35 to 49 in good health and CMV-seropositive.

The V gene is TRBV19, the J gene TRBJ1-5; no reliable D call. Trimming shortened V by 3 bases and J by 0 bases, and 9 bases separated the two germline ends. The CDR3 loop spans 15 amino acids. CDR1 LNHDA and CDR2 SQIVND come from the germline V gene (reference sequence). The CDR3 is CASSMESASNQPQHF. CDR3 bases: TGTGCCAGTAGTATGGAGTCAGCTAGCAATCAGCCCCAGCATTTT.

CDR3 loop: CASSNRDRPYEQYF. As DNA, the CDR3 is TGTGCCAGCAGCAACCGGGACAGACCCTACGAGCAGTACTTC. The rearrangement joins TRBV9 to TRBJ2-7; 7 bases map to TRBD1. The CDR3 has 14 amino acids. Looked up from germline, CDR1 is SGDLS and CDR2 is YYNGEE. V lost 4 bases and J lost 2; bases outside the gene matches: 6.

V and J are TRBV30 and TRBJ1-3, with D hard to call. Germline loops: CDR1 GTSNPN, CDR2 SVGIG (reference sequence). V shed 0 bases and J shed 0 bases, with 6 bases lying between them. The CDR3 covers 14 residues. CDR3 residues: CAWSVRGSGNTIYF. CDR3 coding DNA: TGTGCCTGGAGTGTACGCGGCTCTGGAAACACCATATATTTT.

J is TRBJ1-1 and V is TRBV29-1; 7 nucleotides align to TRBD1. This CDR3 is built from 13 residues. After removal of 4 bases from V and 4 bases from J, the junction contained 6 bases not matched to a gene. Germline V lookup: CDR1 SQVTM, CDR2 ANQGSEA. The CDR3 sequence is CSVGDRVGTEAFF. Written as DNA, the CDR3 is TGCAGCGTTGGTGACAGGGTGGGCACTGAAGCTTTCTTT. The full variable domain, in which reference TRBV29-1 and TRBJ1-1 provide the parts outside the CDR3, is SAVISQKPSRDICQRGTSLTIQCQVDSQVTMMFWYRQQPGQSLTLIATANQGSEATYESGFVIDKFPISRPNLTFSTLTVSNMSPEDSSIYLCSVGDRVGTEAFFGQGTRLTVV.

This clone has a single count. The chain recombines TRBV5-1 with TRBJ2-7; 9 positions agree with TRBD2. Germline V CDR1 and CDR2: SGHRS, YFSETQ. The CDR3 consists of 15 residues. The V and J ends lost 6 bases and 3 bases, in that order; junction bases with no gene match: 10. The CDR3 DNA follows: TGCGCCAGCAACACGCTTAGCGGGAGTTTCTACGAGCAGTACTTC. It yields the protein CASNTLSGSFYEQYF.

This chain connects TRBV11-2 to TRBJ2-7; 8 bases map to TRBD1. Unmatched junction bases numbered 7, after V lost 1 base and J lost 2 bases. Looked up from germline, CDR1 is SGHAT and CDR2 is FQNNGV. The length of the CDR3 is 16 residues. The CDR3 is CASSLGEDRVTYEQYF. CDR3 coding DNA: TGTGCCAGCAGCTTAGGGGAGGACAGGGTAACCTACGAGCAGTACTTC.

This chain links TRBV5-1 with TRBJ1-3; TRBD1 matches at 7 bases. Germline V gene sequence: CDR1 SGHRS, CDR2 YFSETQ. The CDR3 sequence is 16 residues long. J lost 3 bases, V lost 3 bases, and 9 bases had no gene match. This chain's CDR3 is CASSWGQSPLGNTIYF. CDR3 in DNA: TGCGCCAGCAGCTGGGGACAGTCTCCCCTTGGAAACACCATATATTTT.

This sequence joins TRBV28 and TRBJ2-1; 13 bases match TRBD2. The CDR3 sequence is 17 residues long. The junction had 10 bases not matched to a gene; V was cut back by 7 bases and J by 4 bases. Per germline, CDR1 MDHEN and CDR2 SYDVKM. DNA for the CDR3: TGTGCCAGCACGACTAGCGGGAGGCCAGAATCATACAATGAGCAGTTCTTC. This sequence encodes CASTTSGRPESYNEQFF. Drawing the rest from reference TRBV28 and TRBJ2-1, the complete variable domain is DVKVTQSSRYLVKRTGEKVFLECVQDMDHENMFWYRQDPGLGLRLIYFSYDVKMKEKGDIPEGYSVSREKKERFSLILESASTNQTSMYLCASTTSGRPESYNEQFFGPGTRLTVL.

Here the CDR3 reads CASSLGLDNEQFF. CDR3 sequence (DNA): TGTGCCAGCAGCTTAGGACTGGACAATGAGCAGTTCTTC. The chain uses TRBV11-2 and TRBJ2-1; no definite D call. The CDR3 length is 13 residues. V gave up 1 base and J gave up 5 bases, with 6 bases separating them. Germline-derived CDR1 and CDR2 are SGHAT and FQNNGV.

The chain has TRBV10-3 and TRBJ2-5, with 8 bases aligning to TRBD1. Trimming at V came to 6 bases and at J to 4 bases, leaving 7 bases not matched to a gene. The CDR3 is 14 residues long. Germline V CDR1 and CDR2: ENHRY, SYGVKD. The CDR3 sequence is CAIRGTGVLETQYF. The CDR3 DNA follows: TGTGCCATCAGGGGGACAGGAGTCTTAGAGACCCAGTACTTC.

The genes are TRBV4-1 and TRBJ2-3; TRBD1 matches at 7 bases. Germline values: CDR1 MGHRA, CDR2 YSYEKL. The length of the CDR3 is 13 residues. J lost 4 bases, V lost 5 bases, and 3 bases had no gene match. The DNA for the CDR3 is TGCGCCAGCAGCTTTACAGGGGCAGATACGCAGTATTTT. Amino acid sequence: CASSFTGADTQYF.

The chain has TRBV2 and TRBJ2-5, with a tentative D call TRBD1 (6 bases). The V and J ends lost 4 bases and 2 bases respectively, with 14 bases between them. The CDR3 totals 15 residues. Germline V gene data show CDR1 as SNHLY and CDR2 as FYNNEI. For the CDR3, the DNA is TGTGCCAGCAGTGCCTTACAGGGTCCGCAAGAGACCCAGTACTTC. It codes for CASSALQGPQETQYF.

The chain recombines TRBV11-2 with TRBJ1-2, with a weak D call TRBD1 (6 bases). The germline V and J ends were trimmed by 5 bases and 8 bases, with 18 bases remaining between them. Germline loops: CDR1 SGHAT, CDR2 FQNNGV. This CDR3 has 14 residues. CDR3 region: CASSLIQGQLGYTF. The CDR3 region has the DNA TGTGCCAGCAGCCTCATACAGGGCCAGCTCGGCTACACCTTC.

J is TRBJ1-4 and V is TRBV2; 7 nucleotides agree with TRBD1. The CDR3 contains 14 residues. The V and J ends lost 4 bases and 8 bases, in that order; junction bases with no gene match: 7. Germline CDR1 and CDR2: SNHLY and FYNNEI. In DNA, the CDR3 is TGTGCCAGCAGTGTACGAGGGGGCAGAGAAAAACTGTTTTTT. It is translated as CASSVRGGREKLFF.

The chain carries TRBV7-9 and TRBJ1-1; possibly TRBD1 for D (5 bases). The germline gives CDR1 SEHNR, CDR2 FQNEAQ (reference sequence). V was clipped by 5 bases and J by 1 base, with 17 bases between them. This CDR3 is built from 16 residues. The CDR3 is CASSPRGSTRNTEAFF. DNA for the CDR3: TGTGCCAGCAGCCCAAGGGGCAGTACGAGGAACACTGAAGCTTTCTTT.

The chain couples TRBV19 to TRBJ1-2; the match to TRBD1 covers 7 bases. The CDR3 has 17 amino acids. CDR1 is LNHDA, CDR2 SQIVND, per germline (reference sequence). Losses at the gene ends were 3 bases for V and 6 bases for J; bases not matched to a gene: 16. In DNA, the CDR3 is TGTGCCAGTAGTATTCCTGGCAGGGGGATAAACCTAGATGGCTACACCTTC. Residues: CASSIPGRGINLDGYTF.

V gene TRBV7-9 combines with J gene TRBJ1-4; D call uncertain. From germline, CDR1 is SEHNR and CDR2 FQNEAQ (reference sequence). V was trimmed by 5 bases and J by 0 bases, leaving 7 bases between them. The CDR3 is 14 amino acids. The CDR3 reads CASSGGSTNEKLFF. The CDR3 DNA sequence: TGTGCCAGCAGCGGCGGGTCAACTAATGAAAAACTGTTTTTT.

The chain uses TRBV5-5 and TRBJ2-7, with 7 bases fitting TRBD2. The CDR3 loop spans 15 amino acids. The V and J ends lost 0 bases and 3 bases, in that order; junction bases with no gene match: 6. Germline assignment: CDR1 SGHKS and CDR2 YYEKEE (reference sequence). The CDR3 nucleotides read TGTGCCAGCAGCTTGGCGAGTGGGGGGGGCTACGAGCAGTACTTC. Protein sequence: CASSLASGGGYEQYF.

This chain uses TRBV7-8 with TRBJ1-5, with 10 nucleotides matching TRBD1. The CDR3 has 15 amino acids. From germline, CDR1 is SGHVS and CDR2 FQNEAQ. V trimming: 6 bases; J trimming: 7 bases; junction bases outside the gene matches: 9. The CDR3 reads CASSISGQGTQPQHF. CDR3 nucleotides: TGTGCCAGCAGTATTTCGGGACAGGGGACCCAGCCCCAGCATTTT.

The gene calls are TRBV28 and TRBJ2-1; 8 bases line up with TRBD2. This CDR3 contains 15 residues. Per the germline V gene, CDR1 is MDHEN and CDR2 is SYDVKM. J gave up 9 bases and V 6 bases, and 13 bases lay outside the gene matches. CDR3 nucleotide sequence: TGTGCCAGCAGACTGCAAGCGGGAGAATGGGTTGAGCAGTTCTTC. Translation: CASRLQAGEWVEQFF.

The CDR3 DNA is TGTGCCAGCAGCTTGACAGGGGGGACTAATCAGCCCCAGCATTTT. Amino acids: CASSLTGGTNQPQHF. V is TRBV5-6 and J is TRBJ1-5, with 8 bases that match TRBD1. The CDR3 sequence is 15 residues long. CDR1 and CDR2 (germline): SGHDT, YYEEEE. With V trimmed by 1 base and J by 4 bases, 4 bases remained unmatched.

The chain is built from TRBV29-1 and TRBJ2-2, with D tentatively TRBD2 (5 bases). Trimming removed 1 base at V and 5 bases at J, with 8 bases between. In germline, CDR1 is SQVTM, CDR2 ANQGSEA. The CDR3 has 13 residues. CDR3 sequence: CSVEVTRTGELFF. The CDR3, as DNA: TGCAGCGTTGAAGTTACTAGAACCGGGGAGCTGTTTTTT.

This clone was counted between two and nine times. V gene TRBV13 combines with J gene TRBJ2-7; D is undetermined. V dropped 1 base and J dropped 0 bases, with 10 bases sitting between them. The CDR3 consists of 15 residues. The V gene's germline CDR1 is PRHDT and CDR2 FYEKMQ (reference sequence). CDR3 sequence reads: CASSLDPTFSYEQYF. The CDR3 DNA is TGTGCCAGCAGCTTAGACCCGACTTTCTCCTACGAGCAGTACTTC.

The rearrangement uses TRBV15 and TRBJ2-7; D is ambiguous. CDR1 is LNHNV, CDR2 YYDKDF, per germline (reference sequence). Trimming left V 3 bases short and J 1 base short, with 7 bases between. The CDR3 is made up of 13 amino acids. The CDR3 DNA reads as TGTGCCACCAGCAGGTTACTATCCTACGAGCAGTACTTC. It is translated as CATSRLLSYEQYF.

The V and J genes are TRBV6-5 and TRBJ2-7, with 7 bases identical to TRBD1. The CDR3 contains 15 residues. Germline V gene lookup returns CDR1 MNHEY and CDR2 SVGAGI. V was pared by 6 bases and J by 2 bases, with 10 bases of the junction left unmatched. The CDR3 protein is CASRPTGARAYEQYF. DNA of the CDR3: TGTGCCAGCAGACCCACAGGGGCGAGAGCCTACGAGCAGTACTTC.